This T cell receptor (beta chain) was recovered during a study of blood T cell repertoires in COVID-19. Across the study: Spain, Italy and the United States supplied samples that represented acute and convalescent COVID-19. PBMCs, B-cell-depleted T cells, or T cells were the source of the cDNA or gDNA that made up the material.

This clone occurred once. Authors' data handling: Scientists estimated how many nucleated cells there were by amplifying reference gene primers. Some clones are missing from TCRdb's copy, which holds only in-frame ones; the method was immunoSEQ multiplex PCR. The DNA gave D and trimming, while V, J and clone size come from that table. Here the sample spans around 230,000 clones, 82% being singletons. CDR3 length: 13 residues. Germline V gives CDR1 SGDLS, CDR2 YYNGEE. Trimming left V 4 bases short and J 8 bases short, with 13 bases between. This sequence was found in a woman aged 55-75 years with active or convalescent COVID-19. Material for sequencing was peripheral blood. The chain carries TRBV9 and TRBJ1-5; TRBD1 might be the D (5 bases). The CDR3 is CASSPNLGEPQHF. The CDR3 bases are TGTGCCAGCAGCCCCAACCTAGGGGAGCCCCAGCATTTT.